This entry concerns a single TCR beta chain. Expressed TCRB transcripts were sequenced because the isolated RNA had all been reverse transcribed beforehand. TCRdb keeps only in-frame clones here, not all; method: immunoSEQ multiplex PCR. Of roughly 350,000 clones in the sample, roughly 9.6% were seen once. This entry comes from a study of beta chain features in type 1 diabetes. Study at large: Healthy donors resembled patients in age, gender and cell yields.

The CDR3 length is 16 residues. The J segment lost 5 bases and the V segment lost 3 bases, leaving 12 bases of the junction unmatched. Germline values: CDR1 MNHNS, CDR2 SASEGT. Blood was collected once per donor into heparin, averaging roughly 110 mL. Sequencing input: naive CD4+ T cells from blood. This TCR came from a woman aged 30 to 39 in good health. The chain recombines TRBV6-1 with TRBJ1-2, with 7 bases identical to TRBD1. In DNA form, the CDR3 reads TGTGCCAGCAGTGATCGCGATGGGACAGAATCTTATGGCTACACCTTC. Amino acids: CASSDRDGTESYGYTF.